Shown below are 30 T cell receptor beta chains from a single sample sequenced in a study of cytomegalovirus exposure and HLA in healthy donors. This PCR relied on a set of 60 Vbeta primers and 13 Jbeta primers. Sequencing used immunoSEQ multiplex PCR; TCRdb keeps in-frame clones, though not all of them. The top ten hold about 1% of the sample, which has 100,000 to 150,000 clones, over 80% seen once. Sequenced: PBMCs. The receptors here all came from a boy between 10 and 17 years old in good health and CMV-seronegative.

The CDR3 nucleotides read TGCGCCAGCAGCGCTCTAGCGGGGACCTCCTACGAGCAGTACTTC. This sequence encodes CASSALAGTSYEQYF. The V gene is TRBV10-2, the J gene TRBJ2-7, with 9 bases that match TRBD2. This CDR3 has 15 amino acids. Germline-derived CDR1 and CDR2 are WSHSY and SAAADI. V was pared by 6 bases and J by 0 bases, with 6 bases of the junction left unmatched.

The J gene is TRBJ1-1, the V gene TRBV9; D uncertain. The germline CDR1 and CDR2 sequences are SGDLS and YYNGEE. The CDR3 runs to 13 residues. Deletions cut 0 bases from V and 5 bases from J, with 8 bases between. DNA for the CDR3: TGTGCCAGCAGCGTAGTTGCGGGTACTGAAGCTTTCTTT. Its protein product is CASSVVAGTEAFF.

This sequence joins TRBV7-8 and TRBJ2-1, with D perhaps matching TRBD2 (5 bases). The CDR3 contains 14 residues. V dropped 0 bases and J dropped 3 bases, with 6 bases sitting between them. Germline loops: CDR1 SGHVS, CDR2 FQNEAQ. The CDR3 region has the DNA TGTGCCAGCAGCTTAGCCCGGGGCTACAATGAGCAGTTCTTC. Residues: CASSLARGYNEQFF.

The CDR3 DNA is TGTGCCAGCAGTGAAGGACTATTGAACACCGGGGAGCTGTTTTTT. The encoded protein is CASSEGLLNTGELFF. The chain uses TRBV2 and TRBJ2-2; D is perhaps TRBD2 (5 bases). Germline V gene data show CDR1 as SNHLY and CDR2 as FYNNEI. V was pared by 1 base and J by 1 base, with 7 bases between. This CDR3 contains 15 residues.

The chain couples TRBV19 to TRBJ2-1, with D possibly matching TRBD2 (6 bases). The ends were cut back, 5 bases at V and 4 bases at J, with 12 bases in the middle. The length of the CDR3 is 14 residues. CDR1 and CDR2 (germline): LNHDA, SQIVND (reference sequence). CDR3 protein: CASSGGSSYNEQFF. In DNA, the CDR3 is TGTGCCAGTAGTGGGGGGTCTAGTTACAATGAGCAGTTCTTC.

The genes are TRBV5-6 and TRBJ2-5; 9 bases fit TRBD1. Per the germline V gene, CDR1 is SGHDT and CDR2 is YYEEEE. The CDR3 is 14 residues long. Losses at the gene ends were 3 bases for V and 5 bases for J; bases not matched to a gene: 5. The CDR3 DNA sequence: TGTGCCAGCAGCTGGGACAGGGCGGGCGAGACCCAGTACTTC. Protein sequence: CASSWDRAGETQYF.

This rearrangement joins TRBV6-1 to TRBJ2-7; D remains unclear. This CDR3 spans 11 amino acids. The V end lost 6 bases, the J end lost 3 bases, and 6 bases lay between the germline ends. The germline V gene encodes CDR1 MNHNS and CDR2 SASEGT. The DNA for the CDR3 is TGTGCCAGCAGCTTCTACTACGAGCAGTACTTC. Its translation: CASSFYYEQYF.

This clone was recorded once. V is TRBV4-2 and J is TRBJ2-7; the match to TRBD2 covers 9 bases. There are 16 residues in the CDR3. V dropped 3 bases and J dropped 2; count of bases not matched to a gene: 8. Per germline, CDR1 LGHNA and CDR2 YNFKEQ. In DNA form, the CDR3 reads TGTGCCAGCAGCCATGGGGTCAGCGGGGGGACCTACGAGCAGTACTTC. Translation gives CASSHGVSGGTYEQYF.

This chain connects TRBV5-6 to TRBJ2-5, with TRBD2 as a possible D gene (6 bases). The germline V and J ends were trimmed by 4 bases and 7 bases, with 11 bases remaining between them. The germline CDR1 and CDR2 sequences are SGHDT and YYEEEE. The CDR3 loop spans 12 amino acids. CDR3 residues: CASSPGTLTQYF. CDR3 nucleotides: TGTGCCAGCAGCCCCGGGACTTTGACCCAGTACTTC.

This clone has just one count. The CDR3 coding sequence is TGTGCCAGCAGTGAAGCGCTTATGGCTAGCGGGAAGAATGAGCAGTTCTTC. Its translation: CASSEALMASGKNEQFF. The V and J genes are TRBV6-1 and TRBJ2-1, with 9 bases lining up with TRBD2. V lost 0 bases, J lost 7 bases, and 10 bases stayed unmatched. Germline V gene lookup returns CDR1 MNHNS and CDR2 SASEGT. This CDR3 contains 17 residues.

The J gene is TRBJ2-1, the V gene TRBV30; 8 bases line up with TRBD2. Germline V gene lookup returns CDR1 GTSNPN and CDR2 SVGIG (reference sequence). V shed 4 bases, J shed 6 bases, and the junction held 14 bases outside the gene matches. The CDR3 length is 16 residues. In nucleotides, the CDR3 is TGTGCCTGGAATGGCGGGAGGATAATTAATCGCAATGAGCAGTTCTTC. It yields the protein CAWNGGRIINRNEQFF.

The chain uses TRBV29-1 and TRBJ2-3, with 7 bases fitting TRBD2. J lost 0 bases, V lost 5 bases, and 5 bases had no gene match. The V gene's germline CDR1 is SQVTM and CDR2 ANQGSEA. This CDR3 contains 14 residues. The CDR3 DNA reads TGCAGCGTTTTTGGTAGCGGGAGCACAGATACGCAGTATTTT. This gives the protein CSVFGSGSTDTQYF.

This clone appeared once. The chain employs TRBV27 and TRBJ2-5; D may be TRBD1 (5 bases). The end of the DNA is better explained by TRBJ2-7, so the J call may be wrong. CDR1 is MNHEY, CDR2 SMNVEV, per germline (reference sequence). This CDR3 comprises 13 residues. The CDR3 loop reads CASSYGHSYEQYF. CDR3 sequence (DNA): TGTGCCAGCAGTTACGGACACTCCTACGAGCAGTACTTC.

A note on this clone: Within the sample, other DNA sequences also encode this same CDR3. The chain couples TRBV5-1 to TRBJ2-5; D unresolved. From germline, CDR1 is SGHRS and CDR2 YFSETQ. With 0 bases removed from V and 5 bases from J, the gap between germline ends came to 5 bases. The CDR3 sequence is 12 residues long. The CDR3 loop is CASSLAGETQYF. The DNA for the CDR3 is TGCGCCAGCAGCTTGGCCGGTGAGACCCAGTACTTC.

This clone was recorded only once. V and J are TRBV27 and TRBJ2-3; weak D call: TRBD1 (5 bases). There are 11 residues in the CDR3. Trimming took off 4 bases at V and 13 bases at J, with 12 bases between the two ends. Germline-derived CDR1 and CDR2 are MNHEY and SMNVEV (reference sequence). CDR3 sequence reads: CASSWGPTEYF. CDR3 coding DNA: TGTGCCAGCAGTTGGGGCCCCACTGAGTATTTT.

The chain joins TRBV4-1 to TRBJ2-1, with 8 bases matching TRBD2. Germline CDR1 reads MGHRA; CDR2 reads YSYEKL. There are 15 residues in the CDR3. Trimming cost V 0 bases and J 8 bases; bases outside gene matches: 6. The CDR3 loop reads CASSQEREDRHEQFF. The DNA for the CDR3 is TGCGCCAGCAGCCAAGAGCGGGAGGATCGGCATGAGCAGTTCTTC.

Points on this clone: One end of the junction does not line up with germline, which may come from a read error. CDR3 DNA: TGCAGCGTAGAAGACAGGCTTAACACTGAAGCTTTCTTT. It specifies CSVEDRLNTEAFF. The rearrangement uses TRBV29-1 and TRBJ1-1, with D tentatively TRBD1 (6 bases). Germline V gene data show CDR1 as SQVTM and CDR2 as ANQGSEA. The CDR3 runs 13 residues.

This chain links TRBV6-1 with TRBJ1-5; D call uncertain. Germline V gene sequence: CDR1 MNHNS, CDR2 SASEGT. The CDR3 contains 15 residues. Trimming took off 7 bases at V and 4 bases at J, with 17 bases between the two ends. The CDR3 spells CASMAVRSGNQPQHF. CDR3 bases: TGTGCCAGCATGGCCGTCCGGTCGGGAAATCAGCCCCAGCATTTT.

This chain joins TRBV5-6 and TRBJ2-7; a weak D match, TRBD2 (5 bases). Per germline, CDR1 SGHDT and CDR2 YYEEEE. The CDR3 has 13 residues. Trimming shortened V by 2 bases and J by 3 bases, and 9 bases separated the two germline ends. The CDR3 DNA reads as TGTGCCAGCAGCTTTCGGGATTTCTACGAGCAGTACTTC. It encodes CASSFRDFYEQYF.

This clone was picked up one time. The chain carries TRBV25-1 and TRBJ1-3; 7 bases match TRBD1. The length of the CDR3 is 15 residues. V dropped 3 bases and J dropped 0; count of bases not matched to a gene: 2. Germline V gene sequence: CDR1 MGHDK, CDR2 SYGVNS. CDR3: CASSDDRDSGNTIYF. The CDR3, as DNA: TGTGCCAGCAGTGACGACAGGGACTCTGGAAACACCATATATTTT.

The gene calls are TRBV4-1 and TRBJ2-4; 8 bases are shared with TRBD2. The CDR3 sequence is 17 residues long. CDR1 and CDR2 (germline): MGHRA, YSYEKL. The trim removed 1 base at V and 4 bases at J, leaving 9 bases unmatched. CDR3 in DNA: TGCGCCAGCAGCCAAGTCTATCCGGGAGGGGTAAAAAACATTCAGTACTTC. Translated: CASSQVYPGGVKNIQYF.

The chain uses TRBV4-1 and TRBJ2-5, with unresolved D. The germline V and J ends were trimmed by 1 base and 5 bases, with 8 bases remaining between them. CDR3 length: 13 amino acids. Germline loops: CDR1 MGHRA, CDR2 YSYEKL. CDR3 coding DNA: TGCGCCAGCAGCCAAGGAGAATCCGAGACCCAGTACTTC. Its translation is CASSQGESETQYF.

The gene calls are TRBV23-1 and TRBJ2-3; 11 nucleotides agree with TRBD2. TRBV23-1 is an ORF; its function is uncertain. J was trimmed by 6 bases and V by 1 base; bases with no gene match: 6. The CDR3 sequence is 16 residues long. CDR3 coding DNA: TGCGCCAGCAGTCAATTACTAGCGGGAGCTTCTGATACGCAGTATTTT. Translation: CASSQLLAGASDTQYF.

The V call is TRBV10-3, the J call TRBJ2-1; weak D call: TRBD2 (5 bases). Germline CDR1 is ENHRY and CDR2 is SYGVKD. The length of the CDR3 is 11 residues. Trimming shortened V by 10 bases and J by 9 bases, and 13 bases separated the two germline ends. The CDR3 loop reads CATHYRGEQFF. CDR3 bases: TGTGCCACCCACTACCGGGGTGAGCAGTTCTTC.

The gene calls are TRBV28 and TRBJ2-7; D unresolved. V was trimmed by 4 bases and J by 5 bases, leaving 3 bases between them. The CDR3 extends over 10 amino acids. The germline V gene encodes CDR1 MDHEN and CDR2 SYDVKM. The CDR3: CASSSDEQYF. The CDR3 nucleotides are TGTGCCAGCAGTTCGGACGAGCAGTACTTC.

This clone was observed a handful of times. The V gene is TRBV6-6, the J gene TRBJ1-5; D gene uncertain. Germline loops: CDR1 MNHNY, CDR2 SVGAGI (reference sequence). The CDR3 covers 12 residues. V was pared by 6 bases and J by 7 bases, with 10 bases between. CDR3: CASSLRGQPQHF. DNA of the CDR3: TGTGCCAGCAGCCTCCGGGGACAGCCCCAGCATTTT.

The chain employs TRBV9 and TRBJ2-5; TRBD2 agrees at 12 bases. Matching the DNA end better, TRBJ2-7 makes the J call doubtful. The length of the CDR3 is 16 residues. The germline V gene has CDR1 SGDLS and CDR2 YYNGEE. The CDR3 bases are TGTGCCAGCAGCGCAGCCCTAGCGGGAGGGTCCTACGAGCAGTACTTC. This sequence encodes CASSAALAGGSYEQYF.

This chain joins TRBV5-4 and TRBJ2-7, with 7 positions matching TRBD2. Looked up from germline, CDR1 is SGHNT and CDR2 is YYREEE (reference sequence). Trimming took 0 bases from V and 2 from J; bases not matched to a gene: 5. This CDR3 has 15 amino acids. CDR3: CASSLARGTTYEQYF. CDR3 sequence (DNA): TGTGCCAGCAGCTTGGCGCGGGGGACCACCTACGAGCAGTACTTC.

The V and J genes are TRBV30 and TRBJ2-4; 8 bases are a match to TRBD1. The V and J ends lost 7 bases and 6 bases, in that order; junction bases with no gene match: 8. Per the germline V gene, CDR1 is GTSNPN and CDR2 is SVGIG (reference sequence). The CDR3 consists of 13 residues. For the CDR3, the DNA is TGTGCCTCGAGCCGGGACAGGTCAAACATTCAGTACTTC. It codes for CASSRDRSNIQYF.

This clone has a handful of counts. This sequence joins TRBV25-1 and TRBJ1-1, with 8 bases matching TRBD1. J was trimmed by 1 base and V by 4 bases; bases with no gene match: 8. The CDR3 is 16 residues long. Germline CDR1 and CDR2: MGHDK and SYGVNS. The CDR3 is CASSVDRGTGNTEAFF. The CDR3 DNA reads TGTGCCAGCAGTGTAGACAGGGGTACAGGGAACACTGAAGCTTTCTTT.